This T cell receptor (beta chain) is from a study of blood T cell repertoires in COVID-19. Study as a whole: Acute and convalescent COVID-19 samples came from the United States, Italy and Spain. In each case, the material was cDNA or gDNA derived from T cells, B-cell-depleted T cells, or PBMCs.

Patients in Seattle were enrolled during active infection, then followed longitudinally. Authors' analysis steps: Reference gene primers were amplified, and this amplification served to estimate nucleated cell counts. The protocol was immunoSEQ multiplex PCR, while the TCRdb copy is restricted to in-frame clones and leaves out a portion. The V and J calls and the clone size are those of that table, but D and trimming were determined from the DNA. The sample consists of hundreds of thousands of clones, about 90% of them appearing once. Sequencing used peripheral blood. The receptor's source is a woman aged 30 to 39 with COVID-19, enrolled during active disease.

The CDR3 DNA reads as TGCGCCAGCAGCTTGGCCGGGGGAGCAGCGAACACTGAAGCTTTCTTT. Translating gives CASSLAGGAANTEAFF. This chain uses TRBV5-1 with TRBJ1-1; possible D gene TRBD1, 5 bases. Trimming removed 0 bases from V and 1 base from J, with 13 bases in between. Per the germline V gene, CDR1 is SGHRS and CDR2 is YFSETQ. CDR3 size: 16 residues.